This TCR beta chain stems from a study of tumor-infiltrating lymphocytes in primary liver carcinoma. Unsorted whole blood served as the source of blood RNA, and germline DNA was extracted as well. Collected before surgery were about 4.3 milliliters of peripheral blood. Constant-region priming of approximately 500 ng total RNA yielded TCR beta cDNA. TCR beta libraries came from three nested multiplex PCR rounds using slightly modified ARM-PCR. Researchers ran the first two PCR rounds for ten to eleven cycles each with TRBV1-TRBV30 forward primers and a C-beta reverse primer. TCRdb used MiXCR to reprocess the multiplex PCR reads, holding one entry per CDR3 protein. The sample consists of 310,000 or so distinct CDR3 sequences, about 61% of them appearing once. Trimming pared 4 bases from V and 0 bases from J, leaving 17 bases between. From germline, CDR1 is SGHRS and CDR2 YFSETQ. This CDR3 has 18 amino acids.

Sequenced input: peripheral blood. This chain links TRBV5-1 with TRBJ2-6, with D perhaps assigned TRBD1 or TRBD2 (5 bases each). The TCR sequence derives from a man aged 35 to 55 with primary liver carcinoma and hepatitis B virus infection. The CDR3 DNA reads as TGCGCCAGCAGCACGGTCCCGGGACCTACCTCTGGGGCCAACGTCCTGACTTTC. It yields the protein CASSTVPGPTSGANVLTF. Based on the CDR3 plus reference TRBV5-1 and TRBJ2-6, the full variable domain is KAGVTQTPRYLIKTRGQQVTLSCSPISGHRSVSWYQQTPGQGLQFLFEYFSETQRNKGNFPGRFSGRQFSNSRSEMNVSTLELGDSALYLCASSTVPGPTSGANVLTFGAGSRLTVL.